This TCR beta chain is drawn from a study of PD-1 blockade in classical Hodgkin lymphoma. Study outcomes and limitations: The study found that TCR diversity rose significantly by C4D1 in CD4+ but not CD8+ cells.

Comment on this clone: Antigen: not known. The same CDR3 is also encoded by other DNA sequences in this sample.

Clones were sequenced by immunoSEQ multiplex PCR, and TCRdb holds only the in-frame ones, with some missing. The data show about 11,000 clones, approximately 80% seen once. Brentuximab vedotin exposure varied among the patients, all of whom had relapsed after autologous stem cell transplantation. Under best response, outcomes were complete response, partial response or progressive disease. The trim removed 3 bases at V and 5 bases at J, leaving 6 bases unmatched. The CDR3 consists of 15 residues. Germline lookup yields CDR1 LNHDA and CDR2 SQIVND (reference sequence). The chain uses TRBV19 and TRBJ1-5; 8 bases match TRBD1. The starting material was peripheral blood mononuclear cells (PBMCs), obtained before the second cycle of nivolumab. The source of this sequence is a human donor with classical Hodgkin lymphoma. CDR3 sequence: CASSIRQGAYQPQHF. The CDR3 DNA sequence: TGTGCCAGTAGTATTCGGCAGGGGGCATATCAGCCCCAGCATTTT.